These 24 T cell receptor beta chains originate from one sample sequenced in a study of beta chain features in type 1 diabetes. The study reverse transcribed the entire isolated RNA, so it sequenced expressed TCRB transcripts. Produced via immunoSEQ multiplex PCR; TCRdb's table is partial and in-frame only. Of a few hundred thousand clones listed, roughly a fifth are singletons. Specimen: naive CD4+ T cells from blood. Source of these receptors: a woman younger than 30 in good health.

This chain links TRBV6-5 with TRBJ1-1; 10 bases fit TRBD1. Germline V lookup: CDR1 MNHEY, CDR2 SVGAGI. The V and J ends lost 4 bases and 7 bases, in that order; junction bases with no gene match: 6. CDR3 length: 14 residues. In DNA form, the CDR3 reads TGTGCCAGCAGTTCCGGACAGGGGGTAGGTGAAGCTTTCTTT. Protein product: CASSSGQGVGEAFF.

The J gene is TRBJ2-5, the V gene TRBV7-3; D is unresolved. The CDR3 is made up of 15 amino acids. Per the germline V gene, CDR1 is SGHTA and CDR2 is FQGTGA. Trimming took 5 bases from V and 4 from J, leaving 17 bases between them. CDR3 in amino acids: CASSPGWVAGETQYF. The CDR3 nucleotides read TGTGCCAGCAGCCCTGGATGGGTAGCCGGAGAGACCCAGTACTTC. Full variable domain (remainder filled in from reference TRBV7-3 and TRBJ2-5): GAGVSQTPSNKVTEKGKYVELRCDPISGHTALYWYRQSLGQGPEFLIYFQGTGAADDSGLPNDRFFAVRPEGSVSTLKIQRTERGDSAVYLCASSPGWVAGETQYFGPGTRLLVL.

This chain joins TRBV5-1 and TRBJ2-5; maybe TRBD2 (6 bases). CDR3 size: 15 residues. From germline, CDR1 is SGHRS and CDR2 YFSETQ. The V gene lost 3 bases and the J gene lost 2 bases, with 14 bases spanning the gap. Here the CDR3 reads CASSSLAGTQETQYF. The CDR3 DNA reads as TGCGCCAGCAGCTCGTTGGCGGGGACTCAAGAGACCCAGTACTTC.

The J gene is TRBJ1-6, the V gene TRBV18; 7 bases are shared with TRBD1. V trimming: 3 bases; J trimming: 4 bases; junction bases outside the gene matches: 3. This CDR3 contains 15 residues. CDR1 KGHSH and CDR2 LQKENI come from the germline V gene. In DNA form, the CDR3 reads TGTGCCAGCTCACCGGCAGGGGGTTATAATTCACCCCTCCACTTT. Protein: CASSPAGGYNSPLHF.

The chain couples TRBV5-4 to TRBJ2-3; 7 nucleotides agree with TRBD2. The V gene end was trimmed by 4 bases and the J gene end by 1 base; junction bases not matched to a gene: 9. Germline CDR1 and CDR2: SGHNT and YYREEE (reference sequence). The CDR3 covers 16 residues. The CDR3 DNA is TGTGCCAGCAGCCCATTTAGGGAGGGAGGCACAGATACGCAGTATTTT. Amino acids: CASSPFREGGTDTQYF.

The gene calls are TRBV2 and TRBJ2-1; perhaps TRBD2 as D (7 bases). V was pared by 7 bases and J by 8 bases, with 21 bases between. The CDR3 runs 15 residues. The germline gives CDR1 SNHLY, CDR2 FYNNEI. This CDR3 reads CASTPGGAGVYEQFF. The CDR3 coding sequence is TGTGCCAGCACCCCGGGGGGCGCGGGAGTCTATGAGCAGTTCTTC.

This CDR3 reads CAWSDELNTEAFF. The CDR3 DNA sequence: TGTGCCTGGAGTGATGAGTTGAACACTGAAGCTTTCTTT. This rearrangement joins TRBV30 to TRBJ1-1; D is uncertain. The V end was cut by 1 base, the J end by 0 bases, with 6 bases between. CDR1 and CDR2 from the germline V gene are GTSNPN and SVGIG (reference sequence). The CDR3 loop spans 13 amino acids.

A few counts support this clone. This chain connects TRBV29-1 to TRBJ2-7; 9 bases are shared with TRBD1. The CDR3 totals 12 residues. Germline V gives CDR1 SQVTM, CDR2 ANQGSEA. The CDR3 nucleotides read TGCAGTACCGGGACAGGGTTCGGCGAGCAGTACTTC. Amino acid sequence: CSTGTGFGEQYF.

On this clone: The sample holds other DNA sequences that translate to the same CDR3. The chain employs TRBV5-1 and TRBJ1-1; TRBD1 is a possible D gene (6 bases). Germline-derived CDR1 and CDR2 are SGHRS and YFSETQ. V was trimmed by 0 bases and J by 4 bases, leaving 10 bases between them. The CDR3 is 14 residues long. The CDR3 coding sequence is TGCGCCAGCAGCTTGGCAGGGGTTGGCACTGAAGCTTTCTTT. This translates into CASSLAGVGTEAFF.

The chain links TRBV27 to TRBJ1-1; 8 bases are shared with TRBD1. The CDR3 totals 14 residues. Germline assignment: CDR1 MNHEY and CDR2 SMNVEV (reference sequence). J gave up 5 bases and V 6 bases, and 8 bases lay outside the gene matches. The CDR3 loop is CASSRPGGLTEAFF. CDR3 DNA sequence: TGTGCCAGCAGCCGCCCAGGGGGCTTAACTGAAGCTTTCTTT.

This clone was picked up a small number of times. This chain uses TRBV7-3 with TRBJ2-1; D unclear. The germline gives CDR1 SGHTA, CDR2 FQGTGA. V was cut by 2 bases and J by 1 base, with 3 bases left in between. The CDR3 spans 13 residues. The CDR3 DNA follows: TGTGCCAGCAGCTTACAGTCCTACAATGAGCAGTTCTTC. This codes for CASSLQSYNEQFF.

This rearrangement joins TRBV5-4 to TRBJ2-7; 12 positions agree with TRBD2. Unmatched junction bases numbered 10, after V lost 4 bases and J lost 5 bases. Germline V gene lookup returns CDR1 SGHNT and CDR2 YYREEE (reference sequence). CDR3 length: 16 residues. CDR3 region: CASSRYPSGRVHEQYF. In DNA form, the CDR3 reads TGTGCCAGCAGCCGTTATCCTAGCGGGAGGGTCCACGAGCAGTACTTC.

This clone has more than one count but fewer than ten. The chain combines TRBV4-2 with TRBJ2-1; 15 nucleotides agree with TRBD2. This CDR3 has 15 residues. Per germline, CDR1 LGHNA and CDR2 YNFKEQ. Trimming took 11 bases from V and 4 from J; bases not matched to a gene: 6. CDR3 region: CAGGTSGGTYNEQFF. The DNA of the CDR3 is TGTGCCGGGGGGACTAGCGGGGGGACGTACAATGAGCAGTTCTTC.

With regard to this clone: The same CDR3 can be traced to other DNA sequences in this sample. The V call is TRBV30, the J call TRBJ1-2; maybe TRBD1 (6 bases). Deletions cut 3 bases from V and 3 bases from J, with 11 bases between. The CDR3 has 13 amino acids. Germline V gene lookup returns CDR1 GTSNPN and CDR2 SVGIG (reference sequence). The CDR3: CAWSPGQDYGYTF. CDR3 sequence (DNA): TGTGCCTGGAGCCCGGGACAAGACTATGGCTACACCTTC.

The rearrangement links TRBV18 to TRBJ2-7, with 9 positions matching TRBD1. J gave up 0 bases and V 0 bases, and 3 bases lay outside the gene matches. Germline lookup yields CDR1 KGHSH and CDR2 LQKENI. The CDR3 is 16 residues long. This CDR3 reads CASSPPGQGISYEQYF. The CDR3 coding sequence is TGTGCCAGCTCACCACCGGGACAGGGAATCTCCTACGAGCAGTACTTC.

Only a few counts were recorded for this clone. The chain joins TRBV30 to TRBJ1-1; unclear D gene. The CDR3 covers 12 residues. V shed 3 bases and J shed 1 base, with 6 bases lying between them. Germline lookup yields CDR1 GTSNPN and CDR2 SVGIG (reference sequence). The CDR3 reads CAWRTTNTEAFF. CDR3 bases: TGTGCCTGGAGGACAACGAACACTGAAGCTTTCTTT.

V and J are TRBV2 and TRBJ2-1; 14 bases match TRBD2. In germline, CDR1 is SNHLY, CDR2 FYNNEI. J was trimmed by 7 bases and V by 8 bases; bases with no gene match: 4. This CDR3 has 14 residues. CDR3 sequence reads: CASQGLAGVNEQFF. CDR3 DNA: TGTGCCAGCCAGGGACTAGCGGGAGTGAATGAGCAGTTCTTC.

This clone has a handful of counts. The chain couples TRBV29-1 to TRBJ2-3; 9 bases line up with TRBD1. Per the germline V gene, CDR1 is SQVTM and CDR2 is ANQGSEA. V was clipped by 3 bases and J by 1 base; unmatched bases: 11. This CDR3 has 17 amino acids. The CDR3 region is CSVDGEIRTGGTDTQYF. CDR3 sequence (DNA): TGCAGCGTTGATGGCGAAATTCGGACAGGGGGCACAGATACGCAGTATTTT.

This clone came up a few times. The chain employs TRBV5-1 and TRBJ2-1; tentative D call: TRBD2 (6 bases). Germline values: CDR1 SGHRS, CDR2 YFSETQ. This CDR3 has 12 residues. With 3 bases removed from V and 8 bases from J, the gap between germline ends came to 9 bases. The CDR3 nucleotides read TGCGCCAGCAGCTGGGGGACTCATGAGCAGTTCTTC. Its protein product is CASSWGTHEQFF.

The rearrangement uses TRBV1 and TRBJ2-7; the D call in the table, TRBD1, was not verified against the DNA. TRBV1 is shown as a pseudogene. There are 14 residues in the CDR3. CDR3 in amino acids: CTSSLDRGSIEQYF. The CDR3 DNA sequence: TGCACCAGCAGCCTGGACAGGGGCTCAATCGAGCAGTACTTC.

This clone was seen only a few times. The J gene is TRBJ2-6, the V gene TRBV4-3; TRBD1 might be the D (5 bases). V was clipped by 3 bases and J by 4 bases, with 13 bases between them. Germline V gene data show CDR1 as LGHNA and CDR2 as YSLEER. There are 16 residues in the CDR3. The DNA for the CDR3 is TGCGCCAGCAGCCACAGGACAACTTACGGGGCCAACGTCCTGACTTTC. Protein sequence: CASSHRTTYGANVLTF.

This clone was detected a few times. This chain links TRBV7-9 with TRBJ2-7, with D possibly TRBD1 on 5 matching bases. V lost 3 bases and J lost 6, with 12 bases in between. The CDR3 length is 13 residues. Germline assignment: CDR1 SEHNR and CDR2 FQNEAQ (reference sequence). DNA for the CDR3: TGTGCCAGCAGCTTTGGCGCGGACACCGAGCAGTACTTC. It encodes CASSFGADTEQYF.

This clone turned up a few times. This chain joins TRBV29-1 and TRBJ2-3; TRBD2 aligns across 7 bases. V shed 3 bases and J 1 base; nucleotides not matched to a gene: 1. This CDR3 contains 13 residues. Germline lookup yields CDR1 SQVTM and CDR2 ANQGSEA. The DNA for the CDR3 is TGCAGCGTTGAGGCGGGAGGCACAGATACGCAGTATTTT. Amino acids: CSVEAGGTDTQYF.

CDR3 loop: CASSERQGSNQPQHF. The CDR3 DNA reads TGTGCCAGCTCCGAGAGACAGGGAAGCAATCAGCCCCAGCATTTT. The chain employs TRBV18 and TRBJ1-5; 7 nucleotides agree with TRBD1. The CDR3 sequence is 15 residues long. CDR1 is KGHSH, CDR2 LQKENI, per germline. Germline trimming cut 6 bases from V and 1 base from J; bases unmatched to any gene: 6.